These 8 T cell receptor beta chains were all obtained from the same sample, sequenced in a study of blood T cell repertoires in COVID-19. The method was immunoSEQ multiplex PCR; TCRdb's version includes in-frame clones alone and lacks a portion of them. The table records fewer than 200,000 clones, 70% to 80% of them present only once. Sequenced sample: peripheral blood. The receptors were sampled from a man in his sixties with acute or convalescent COVID-19.

The chain joins TRBV6-1 to TRBJ2-5; maybe TRBD2 (5 bases). There are 15 residues in the CDR3. Germline-derived CDR1 and CDR2 are MNHNS and SASEGT. The V and J ends lost 3 bases and 4 bases respectively, with 15 bases between them. The CDR3 DNA reads TGTGCCAGCAGTGAGTTTCGGGGATCTGGAGAGACCCAGTACTTC. It encodes CASSEFRGSGETQYF.

This clone has just one count. The rearrangement links TRBV4-2 to TRBJ2-1, with 8 bases aligning to TRBD2. The CDR3 consists of 17 residues. Germline assignment: CDR1 LGHNA and CDR2 YNFKEQ. V shed 1 base and J 10 bases; nucleotides not matched to a gene: 15. The CDR3 nucleotides are TGTGCCAGCAGCCAAGGGGTGGCCAGCGGGGGCCTGATAGAGCAGTTCTTC. Protein sequence: CASSQGVASGGLIEQFF.

J is TRBJ1-2 and V is TRBV30; D not resolved. The V end was cut by 4 bases, the J end by 4 bases, with 10 bases between. Germline V gene sequence: CDR1 GTSNPN, CDR2 SVGIG (reference sequence). The CDR3 runs to 12 residues. The CDR3 protein is CAWTQPLYGYTF. CDR3 coding DNA: TGTGCCTGGACACAGCCCCTCTATGGCTACACCTTC. The full variable domain, its missing parts supplied by reference TRBV30 and TRBJ1-2, is SQTIHQWPATLVQPVGSPLSLECTVEGTSNPNLYWYRQAAGRGLQLLFYSVGIGQISSEVPQNLSASRPQDRQFILSSKKLLLSDSGFYLCAWTQPLYGYTFGSGTRLTVV.

Notes on this clone: Other DNA sequences in the same sample also yield this CDR3. The V gene is TRBV19, the J gene TRBJ1-1; D is perhaps TRBD1 (6 bases). Germline CDR1 LNHDA, CDR2 SQIVND (reference sequence). Trimming removed 3 bases at V and 1 base at J, with 9 bases between. The CDR3 contains 14 residues. The DNA of the CDR3 is TGTGCCAGTAGTATCGGCAGGGGGAACACTGAAGCTTTCTTT. Its translation: CASSIGRGNTEAFF.

Here the CDR3 reads CASSQDLGTDYNSPLHF. The CDR3 nucleotides read TGCGCCAGCAGCCAAGATCTGGGGACAGACTATAATTCACCCCTCCACTTT. This chain links TRBV4-3 with TRBJ1-6, with TRBD1 identical over 7 bases. J gave up 3 bases and V 0 bases, and 5 bases lay outside the gene matches. The CDR3 consists of 17 residues. Germline V lookup: CDR1 LGHNA, CDR2 YSLEER.

This clone was observed a handful of times. V is TRBV3-1 (or the pseudogene TRBV3-2) and J is TRBJ2-2; possibly TRBD2 for D (5 bases). Germline values: CDR1 LGHDT, CDR2 YNNKEL (reference sequence). The germline V and J ends were trimmed by 3 bases and 1 base, with 6 bases remaining between them. There are 14 residues in the CDR3. CDR3 coding DNA: TGTGCCAGCAGCCACCGGGGGAACACCGGGGAGCTGTTTTTT. Translated, it gives CASSHRGNTGELFF.

V usage is TRBV2 and J usage is TRBJ2-7; D is possibly TRBD1 (6 bases). Germline V gene data show CDR1 as SNHLY and CDR2 as FYNNEI. Trimming removed 8 bases from V and 4 bases from J, with 12 bases in between. The length of the CDR3 is 12 residues. CDR3 DNA: TGTGCCAGCGACACAGGGCCATACGAGCAGTACTTC. This translates into CASDTGPYEQYF.

This clone has a single count. The chain couples TRBV4-2 to TRBJ2-1; 7 bases are shared with TRBD2. The ends lost 0 bases at V and 8 bases at J; junction bases unmatched: 4. The CDR3 covers 14 residues. In germline, CDR1 is LGHNA, CDR2 YNFKEQ. The CDR3 spells CASSQDAREDEQFF. In DNA, the CDR3 is TGTGCCAGCAGCCAAGATGCCCGGGAGGATGAGCAGTTCTTC.